Listed here is a single TCR beta chain. Germline assignment: CDR1 WNHNN and CDR2 SYGVQD (reference sequence). Trimming took off 9 bases at V and 4 bases at J, with 16 bases between the two ends. The CDR3 consists of 15 residues. Using immunoSEQ multiplex PCR, the repertoire was profiled, and TCRdb retains in-frame clones only, with some absent. The table has fewer than 15,000 clones, approximately 84% seen once. The data originate from a study of blood T cell repertoires in COVID-19. Study-wide background: The cDNA or gDNA used as material had been derived from T cells, B-cell-depleted T cells, or PBMCs.

This receptor was taken from a human donor in a cohort sampled during active COVID-19. The chain recombines TRBV10-1 with TRBJ1-6; TRBD1 might be the D (5 bases). The sequenced material came from peripheral blood. CDR3 residues: CARHEGGAYNSPLHF. The CDR3 DNA sequence: TGCGCCAGACATGAAGGAGGGGCATATAATTCACCCCTCCACTTT.